Following are 22 T cell receptor beta chains from one sample sequenced in a study of T cell responses to AZD1222 COVID-19 vaccine listed by TCRdb under 2021. Library creation used the immunoSEQ multiplex PCR assay. The clones in this table, taken by TCRdb from immuneACCESS, are in-frame only. Not every clone is retained; where verified, under half of the shortfall comes from an unresolved V gene, and the cause of the rest is unknown. This sample gives 100,000 to 150,000 clones in total; 88% of them show up just once. Jointly, the top ten make up 18% of the sample. In light of the paper, this sample's time point label describes: baseline before first vaccination. The treatment or condition tag for this specimen amounts to: meningococcal conjugate vaccine given as trial control. Sequencing was performed on peripheral blood, taken on day 0 of MenACWY control vaccination. These TCRs come from an adult in good health.

This chain uses TRBV3-1 (or the pseudogene TRBV3-2) with TRBJ2-7; TRBD2 agrees at 13 bases. Germline V gene sequence: CDR1 LGHDT, CDR2 YNNKEL (reference sequence). The ends lost 4 bases at V and 7 bases at J; junction bases unmatched: 7. The CDR3 runs to 15 residues. This chain's CDR3 is CASSLRTSGSNEQYF. The CDR3 DNA reads TGTGCCAGCAGCCTTAGGACTAGCGGGAGCAATGAGCAGTACTTC.

In nucleotides, the CDR3 is TGTGCCAGCAGCAGGGCGGGGGCGGATCAGCCCCAGCATTTT. It translates to CASSRAGADQPQHF. This sequence joins TRBV21-1 and TRBJ1-5. TRBV21-1 is an annotated pseudogene. The CDR3 spans 14 residues.

CDR3 sequence reads: CASSPGHNSPLHF. In nucleotides, the CDR3 is TGTGCCAGCTCCCCGGGCCATAATTCACCCCTCCACTTT. The chain is built from TRBV18 and TRBJ1-6; D unclear. Trimming cost V 6 bases and J 5 bases, with 8 bases left between them. The V gene's germline CDR1 is KGHSH and CDR2 LQKENI. CDR3 size: 13 residues.

The gene calls are TRBV19 and TRBJ2-1; maybe TRBD2 (6 bases). There are 13 residues in the CDR3. V was cut by 9 bases and J by 2 bases, with 11 bases left in between. Germline assignment: CDR1 LNHDA and CDR2 SQIVND (reference sequence). This CDR3 reads CASRLDPYNEQFF. DNA for the CDR3: TGTGCCAGCCGACTAGACCCCTACAATGAGCAGTTCTTC.

This rearrangement joins TRBV5-1 to TRBJ1-1, with D unclear. There are 15 residues in the CDR3. The V end lost 0 bases, the J end lost 6 bases, and 15 bases lay between the germline ends. Germline V gene data show CDR1 as SGHRS and CDR2 as YFSETQ. The CDR3 sequence: CASSLEGSSFSEAFF. The CDR3 DNA sequence: TGCGCCAGCAGCTTGGAGGGCAGTTCCTTCTCTGAAGCTTTCTTT.

This clone was observed a single time. This sequence joins TRBV24-1 and TRBJ2-1; 10 nucleotides line up with TRBD2. The CDR3 runs 15 residues. CDR1 and CDR2 (germline): KGHDR, SFDVKD. The ends lost 4 bases at V and 2 bases at J; junction bases unmatched: 1. The CDR3 nucleotides are TGTGCCACCAGTGAACTAGCGGGGACCTACAATGAGCAGTTCTTC. Translated, it gives CATSELAGTYNEQFF.

The chain couples TRBV2 to TRBJ2-5, with D possibly being TRBD1 or TRBD2 (5 bases each). The CDR3 is 15 residues long. The germline CDR1 and CDR2 sequences are SNHLY and FYNNEI. V was shortened by 6 bases and J by 6 bases, with 20 bases between the two germline ends. CDR3: CASSRRQNDGKTQYF. DNA of the CDR3: TGTGCCAGCAGCAGAAGACAGAATGACGGGAAGACCCAGTACTTC.

The chain carries TRBV29-1 and TRBJ1-3; the D gene is possibly TRBD1 (6 bases). Germline V lookup: CDR1 SQVTM, CDR2 ANQGSEA. V dropped 4 bases and J dropped 4 bases, with 8 bases sitting between them. The CDR3 length is 12 residues. As DNA, the CDR3 is TGCAGCGTTGCCAGGGGAGGAAACACCATATATTTT. It yields the protein CSVARGGNTIYF.

The rearrangement uses TRBV7-3 and TRBJ2-3; D assignment may be TRBD1 or TRBD2 (5 bases each). Trimming took off 1 base at V and 13 bases at J, with 24 bases between the two ends. The CDR3 has 16 amino acids. Germline CDR1 SGHTA, CDR2 FQGTGA. CDR3 in amino acids: CASSLRYRSRFMGEYF. In nucleotides, the CDR3 is TGTGCCAGCAGCTTAAGGTACAGGAGTAGATTCATGGGAGAGTATTTT.

This clone was counted a single time. V and J are TRBV5-6 and TRBJ2-7, with TRBD2 as a possible D gene (7 bases). Germline CDR1 and CDR2: SGHDT and YYEEEE. The CDR3 covers 17 residues. Trimming stripped 1 base from V and 2 bases from J, with 19 bases between. CDR3 sequence: CASSLYPGGGGPYEQYF. For the CDR3, the DNA is TGTGCCAGCAGCTTGTACCCCGGAGGGGGGGGGCCCTACGAGCAGTACTTC.

This chain joins TRBV19 and TRBJ1-5; a weak D match, TRBD1 (6 bases). Trimming took 5 bases from V and 7 from J, leaving 15 bases between them. Germline lookup yields CDR1 LNHDA and CDR2 SQIVND (reference sequence). This CDR3 is built from 14 residues. CDR3 nucleotide sequence: TGTGCCAGTAGTGACCGGGACACTGTACAGCCCCAGCATTTT. Its translation is CASSDRDTVQPQHF.

This rearrangement joins TRBV11-2 to TRBJ1-2; 8 bases match TRBD1. Trimming at V came to 4 bases and at J to 4 bases, leaving 11 bases not matched to a gene. Germline CDR1 is SGHAT and CDR2 is FQNNGV. The CDR3 runs to 16 residues. The DNA of the CDR3 is TGTGCCAGCAGCTCCCTGACAGGGGCGGGAGGCTATGGCTACACCTTC. As protein: CASSSLTGAGGYGYTF.

This rearrangement joins TRBV9 to TRBJ2-7, with D tentatively TRBD2 (6 bases). The germline CDR1 and CDR2 sequences are SGDLS and YYNGEE. The CDR3 is 17 amino acids. Deletions cut 4 bases from V and 5 bases from J, with 25 bases between. CDR3 nucleotides: TGTGCCAGCAGCCCCCGCAGTAGCGGCCCTTTCCTGGACGAGCAGTACTTC. Its protein product is CASSPRSSGPFLDEQYF.

The gene calls are TRBV5-1 and TRBJ2-2; the match to TRBD1 covers 10 bases. Looked up from germline, CDR1 is SGHRS and CDR2 is YFSETQ. The J segment lost 6 bases and the V segment lost 2 bases, leaving 22 bases of the junction unmatched. The CDR3 spans 21 residues. This chain's CDR3 is CASSLRAGTGAASLGPGELFF. CDR3 in DNA: TGCGCCAGCAGCTTAAGGGCCGGGACAGGGGCTGCTAGTTTGGGCCCCGGGGAGCTGTTTTTT.

The gene calls are TRBV19 and TRBJ2-7; D is unclear. Germline CDR1 LNHDA, CDR2 SQIVND (reference sequence). The CDR3 spans 15 residues. Trimming removed 0 bases at V and 6 bases at J, with 15 bases between. The CDR3 DNA reads as TGTGCCAGTAGTATAGATGGAACCAGACCGGTCGAGCAGTACTTC. This sequence encodes CASSIDGTRPVEQYF.

The chain couples TRBV7-8 to TRBJ1-2; no clear D. This CDR3 contains 13 residues. The germline gives CDR1 SGHVS, CDR2 FQNEAQ. V was cut by 6 bases and J by 5 bases, with 13 bases left in between. The CDR3 region has the DNA TGTGCCAGCAGTGGCTCGGGTCCATATGGCTACACCTTC. Its protein product is CASSGSGPYGYTF.

The chain uses TRBV5-6 and TRBJ1-2, with D hard to call. V lost 6 bases, J lost 1 base, and 19 bases lay in between. Germline V lookup: CDR1 SGHDT, CDR2 YYEEEE. This CDR3 has 16 residues. The CDR3 DNA reads TGTGCCAGCATCGGGTTGACGGGAGCTTTTAACTATGGCTACACCTTC. Its translation is CASIGLTGAFNYGYTF.

This rearrangement joins TRBV18 to TRBJ1-1, with unresolved D. The CDR3 has 13 residues. CDR1 KGHSH and CDR2 LQKENI come from the germline V gene. V was cut by 2 bases and J by 3 bases, with 7 bases left in between. CDR3 in amino acids: CASSPGVDTEAFF. The DNA for the CDR3 is TGTGCCAGCTCACCAGGGGTTGACACTGAAGCTTTCTTT.

This clone was observed a single time. V is TRBV3-1 (or the pseudogene TRBV3-2) and J is TRBJ1-4; no reliable D call. Trimming removed 6 bases from V and 8 bases from J, with 10 bases in between. Germline CDR1 is LGHDT and CDR2 is YNNKEL (reference sequence). This CDR3 comprises 12 residues. The chain's CDR3 is CASSLIGEKLFF. DNA for the CDR3: TGTGCCAGCAGTCTTATCGGCGAAAAACTGTTTTTT.

V gene TRBV30 combines with J gene TRBJ1-4, with 8 bases identical to TRBD1. Looked up from germline, CDR1 is GTSNPN and CDR2 is SVGIG (reference sequence). This CDR3 comprises 15 residues. Trimming at V came to 0 bases and at J to 10 bases, leaving 10 bases not matched to a gene. The CDR3 coding sequence is TGTGCCTGGAGTGTATGGCAGGGGGCTATTGGAAAACTGTTTTTT. Translation: CAWSVWQGAIGKLFF.

The CDR3 spells CASSLKLAGNTGELFF. The CDR3 DNA follows: TGCGCCAGCAGCTTGAAGCTAGCGGGGAACACCGGGGAGCTGTTTTTT. The chain is built from TRBV5-1 and TRBJ2-2; TRBD2 matches at 8 bases. Trimming removed 1 base from V and 1 base from J; junction bases left unmatched: 3. Germline V gene sequence: CDR1 SGHRS, CDR2 YFSETQ. This CDR3 comprises 16 residues. Combining the CDR3 with reference TRBV5-1 and TRBJ2-2 gives the whole variable domain KAGVTQTPRYLIKTRGQQVTLSCSPISGHRSVSWYQQTPGQGLQFLFEYFSETQRNKGNFPGRFSGRQFSNSRSEMNVSTLELGDSALYLCASSLKLAGNTGELFFGEGSRLTVL.

The chain uses TRBV18 and TRBJ2-5; 8 nucleotides align to TRBD1. Losses at the gene ends were 4 bases for V and 4 bases for J; bases not matched to a gene: 2. CDR1 and CDR2 from the germline V gene are KGHSH and LQKENI. The CDR3 totals 13 residues. In DNA form, the CDR3 reads TGTGCCAGCTCACTACAGGGGGGAGAGACCCAGTACTTC. Protein sequence: CASSLQGGETQYF.